This TCR beta chain appears in the sequencing data of a study of CD8 T cells in Susac syndrome. General study findings and limits: Individuals included in the TCR sequencing and HLA analysis were acknowledged by the study to be relatively few in number.

It was with random hexamers that 0.5 to 1 ug RNA was reverse transcribed. TCR beta CDR3 was amplified by immunoSEQ multiplex PCR. This amplification extended across 54 Vbeta and 13 Jbeta segments. MiXCR, applied by TCRdb to the immunoSEQ multiplex PCR reads, yields one record per CDR3 protein. The profile shows tens of thousands of distinct CDR3 sequences, just under 95% of them singletons. CDR3 length: 17 residues. Germline V gives CDR1 SQVTM, CDR2 ANQGSEA. Trimming pared 3 bases from V and 6 bases from J, leaving 26 bases between. Negative isolation yielded CD8+ and CD4+ T cells; FACS enriched TEMRA cells. Note on this clonotype: What it binds is unknown.

The sequence was collected from a human donor with Susac syndrome. The V and J genes are TRBV29-1 and TRBJ2-5; D tentatively fits TRBD1 or TRBD2 (5 bases each). Sequenced sample: CD4+ T cells from PBMCs. The CDR3 DNA sequence: TGCAGCGTTGATCCGTACCCCGGGACCGGAAGGATAAAGACCCAGTACTTC. Translating it yields CSVDPYPGTGRIKTQYF.